This T cell receptor beta chain was sequenced for a study of T-cell memory formation after mild COVID-19. MiXCR was run by TCRdb on the 5' RACE reads, yielding one entry per CDR3 protein. The table records 470,000 or so distinct CDR3 sequences, 18% of them present only once. The CDR3 contains 15 residues. V was clipped by 5 bases and J by 2 bases, with 16 bases between them. Per germline, CDR1 MNHNY and CDR2 SVGAGI (reference sequence). This clonotype was seen more than once but under ten times. The chain has TRBV6-6 and TRBJ2-7; D might be TRBD1 or TRBD2, each matching 6 bases. This clonotype originated in an adult woman who had mild COVID-19 (a few samples of this study predate the infection). Cell type and time point are not known. Sequencing input: PBMCs or a T cell subset sorted from them (not recorded which). CDR3 protein: CASSHDGGPAYEQYF. In nucleotides, the CDR3 is TGTGCCAGCAGTCACGACGGGGGCCCAGCCTACGAGCAGTACTTC.